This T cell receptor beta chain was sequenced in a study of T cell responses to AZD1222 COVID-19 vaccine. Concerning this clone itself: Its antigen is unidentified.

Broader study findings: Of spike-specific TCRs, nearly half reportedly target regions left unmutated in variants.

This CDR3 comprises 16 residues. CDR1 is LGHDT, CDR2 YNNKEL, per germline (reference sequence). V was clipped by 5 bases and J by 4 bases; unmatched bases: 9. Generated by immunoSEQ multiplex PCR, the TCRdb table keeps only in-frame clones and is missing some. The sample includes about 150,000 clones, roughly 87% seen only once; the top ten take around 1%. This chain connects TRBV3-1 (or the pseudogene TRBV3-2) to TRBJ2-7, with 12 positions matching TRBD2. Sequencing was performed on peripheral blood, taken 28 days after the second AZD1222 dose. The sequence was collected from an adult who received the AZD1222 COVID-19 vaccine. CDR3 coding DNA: TGTGCCAGCAGCTCCTTCGGACTAGCGGGGATTTACGAGCAGTACTTC. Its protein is CASSSFGLAGIYEQYF.